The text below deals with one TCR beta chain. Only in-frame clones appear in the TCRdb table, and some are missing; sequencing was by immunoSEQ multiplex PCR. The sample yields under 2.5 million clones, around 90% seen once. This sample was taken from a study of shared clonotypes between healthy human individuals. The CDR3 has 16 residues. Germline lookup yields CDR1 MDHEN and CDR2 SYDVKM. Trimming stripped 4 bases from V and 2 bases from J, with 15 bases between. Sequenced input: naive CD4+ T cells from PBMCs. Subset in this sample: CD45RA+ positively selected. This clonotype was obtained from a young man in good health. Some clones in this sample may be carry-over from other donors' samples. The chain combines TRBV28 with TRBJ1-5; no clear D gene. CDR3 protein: CASSSLRGLGNQPQHF. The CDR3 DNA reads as TGTGCCAGCAGTTCCCTCCGGGGTCTTGGCAATCAGCCCCAGCATTTT.